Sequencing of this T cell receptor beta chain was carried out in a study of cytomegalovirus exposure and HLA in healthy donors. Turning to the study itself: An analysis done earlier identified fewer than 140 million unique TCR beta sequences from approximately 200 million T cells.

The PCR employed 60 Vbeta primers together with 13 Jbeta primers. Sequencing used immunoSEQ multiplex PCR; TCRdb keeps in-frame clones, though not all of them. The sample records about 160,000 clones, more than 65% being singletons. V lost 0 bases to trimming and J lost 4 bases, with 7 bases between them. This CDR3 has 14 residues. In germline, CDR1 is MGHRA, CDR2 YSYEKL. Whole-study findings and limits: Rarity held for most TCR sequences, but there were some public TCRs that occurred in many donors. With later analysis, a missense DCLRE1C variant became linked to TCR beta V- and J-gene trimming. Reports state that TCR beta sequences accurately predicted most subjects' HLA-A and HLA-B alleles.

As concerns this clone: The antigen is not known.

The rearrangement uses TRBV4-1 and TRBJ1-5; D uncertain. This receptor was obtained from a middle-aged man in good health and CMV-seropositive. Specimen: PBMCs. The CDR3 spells CASSQDSGNQPQHF. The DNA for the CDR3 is TGCGCCAGCAGCCAAGATTCGGGTAATCAGCCCCAGCATTTT.